This T cell receptor (beta chain) was identified in a study of blood T cell repertoires in COVID-19. Only in-frame clones appear in the TCRdb table, and some are missing; sequencing was by immunoSEQ multiplex PCR. The table lists hundreds of thousands of clones, roughly 84% of them singletons. The CDR3 has 12 amino acids. In germline, CDR1 is KGHDR, CDR2 SFDVKD. The V and J ends lost 7 bases and 5 bases respectively, with 10 bases between them. Assignments of participants to cohorts depended upon their own reported clinical history. The sequenced material came from PBMCs or T cells enriched from blood (not recorded which). V is TRBV24-1 and J is TRBJ1-2, with D unresolved. This receptor was identified in a woman between 40 and 50 years old who had recovered from COVID-19. The CDR3 DNA is TGTGCCACCAGCCGGGAAGGATATGGCTACACCTTC. This codes for CATSREGYGYTF.